This TCR beta chain was retrieved from a study of shared clonotypes between healthy human individuals. Findings and limits, study-wide: Around 5% of naive CD4 clonotypes were shared across a handful of donors.

Per the germline V gene, CDR1 is SGHTA and CDR2 is FQGNSA. The CDR3 covers 12 residues. V dropped 1 base and J dropped 12; count of bases not matched to a gene: 3. The investigators split CD4+ cells into a CD45RA+ naive subset and a CD45RA-negative memory subset. This table comes from immunoSEQ multiplex PCR, and its TCRdb copy is limited to in-frame clones, with some not included. In the table there are 1 million to 1.2 million clones, 70% to 85% of which are singletons. Comment on this clone: The antigen remains undetermined.

The sequenced sample consisted of memory CD4+ T cells from PBMCs. Subset meaning: CD45RA-negative fraction. This clonotype originated in a man between 18 and 35 years old in good health. Some clones in this sample may be carry-over from other donors' samples. The chain employs TRBV7-2 and TRBJ2-1, with 7 positions matching TRBD1. The DNA of the CDR3 is TGTGCCAGCAGCTTAGAAAGACAGGGGCAGTTCTTC. This codes for CASSLERQGQFF.